Below, 9 T cell receptor beta chains from the same sample are listed, as sequenced in a study of beta chain features in type 1 diabetes. Regarding the study as a whole: Significant though moderate, a shortening of TCRB CDR3s appeared in all four CD4+ subsets of Type 1 diabetes patients.

Their cognate antigens are unknown. Every bit of the isolated RNA underwent reverse transcription, so sequencing read expressed TCRB transcripts. Libraries were prepared by immunoSEQ multiplex PCR; TCRdb keeps only in-frame clonotypes and omits some of them. The repertoire consists of 100,000 to 150,000 clones, with approximately 10% occurring once and the leading ten covering approximately 0.7%. Specimen: central memory CD4+ T cells from blood. These TCRs come from a man younger than 45 with type 1 diabetes.

This clone was found a few times. The rearrangement links TRBV7-3 to TRBJ2-2, with a tentative D call TRBD2 (5 bases). Trimming removed 5 bases from V and 4 bases from J, with 14 bases in between. Germline V gives CDR1 SGHTA, CDR2 FQGTGA. This CDR3 is built from 15 residues. The DNA for the CDR3 is TGTGCCAGCAGCCCCTCTTCGGCGGGCACCGGGGAGCTGTTTTTT. Translated, it gives CASSPSSAGTGELFF.

This chain uses TRBV6-4 with TRBJ1-5; TRBD1 matches 8 bases. With 4 bases clipped from V and 2 bases from J, the junction kept 1 base outside the gene matches. The CDR3 is 14 amino acids. The germline V gene has CDR1 MRHNA and CDR2 SNTAGT. The CDR3 spells CASSATGGNQPQHF. The CDR3 DNA reads TGTGCCAGCAGTGCGACAGGGGGCAATCAGCCCCAGCATTTT.

This clone has just a few counts. The chain employs TRBV28 and TRBJ2-7; 8 nucleotides align to TRBD1. The length of the CDR3 is 15 residues. J lost 5 bases, V lost 5 bases, and 11 bases had no gene match. Germline V gives CDR1 MDHEN, CDR2 SYDVKM. The CDR3 reads CASSSGQGRIHEQYF. CDR3 in DNA: TGTGCCAGCAGTAGCGGACAGGGACGAATCCACGAGCAGTACTTC.

This clone was seen a few times. V is TRBV29-1 and J is TRBJ2-5, with a possible D match to TRBD2 (6 bases). V lost 3 bases to trimming and J lost 1 base, with 15 bases between them. This CDR3 has 15 residues. Germline CDR1 and CDR2: SQVTM and ANQGSEA. The CDR3 is CSVDSGSGAQETQYF. The CDR3 region has the DNA TGCAGCGTTGATTCCGGTTCGGGAGCCCAAGAGACCCAGTACTTC. Looking up the rest from reference TRBV29-1 and TRBJ2-5 gives the full variable domain: SAVISQKPSRDICQRGTSLTIQCQVDSQVTMMFWYRQQPGQSLTLIATANQGSEATYESGFVIDKFPISRPNLTFSTLTVSNMSPEDSSIYLCSVDSGSGAQETQYFGPGTRLLVL.

This clone qualifies as medium-sized. The chain recombines TRBV7-2 with TRBJ2-5; D gene uncertain. The CDR3 has 12 amino acids. Trimming left V 3 bases short and J 4 bases short, with 6 bases between. The germline gives CDR1 SGHTA, CDR2 FQGNSA. The CDR3 protein is CASSFNGETQYF. The DNA for the CDR3 is TGTGCCAGCAGCTTCAACGGAGAGACCCAGTACTTC. Drawing the rest from reference TRBV7-2 and TRBJ2-5, the complete variable domain is GAGVSQSPSNKVTEKGKDVELRCDPISGHTALYWYRQSLGQGLEFLIYFQGNSAPDKSGLPSDRFSAERTGGSVSTLTIQRTQQEDSAVYLCASSFNGETQYFGPGTRLLVL.

V is TRBV4-2 and J is TRBJ2-7; TRBD2 aligns across 11 bases. The junction had 8 bases not matched to a gene; V was cut back by 0 bases and J by 4 bases. CDR3 length: 17 residues. CDR1 and CDR2 (germline): LGHNA, YNFKEQ. CDR3: CASSQDLRTSGWYEQYF. The CDR3 DNA is TGTGCCAGCAGCCAAGATCTCCGGACTAGCGGGTGGTACGAGCAGTACTTC.

This clone rates as medium-sized. The rearrangement links TRBV2 to TRBJ1-2, with D unresolved. CDR3 length equals 11 residues. V lost 11 bases and J 8 bases, leaving 15 bases between the germline ends. Germline CDR1 and CDR2: SNHLY and FYNNEI. The CDR3, as DNA: TGTGCCTGTGATCGGGCGGGGGGCTACACCTTC. The encoded protein is CACDRAGGYTF.

This clone occurred a few times. A much larger clonotype is one base distant, so this may be a read error. Additional DNA sequences in this sample encode the identical CDR3. V and J are TRBV6-6 and TRBJ1-6, with D hard to call. The CDR3 is 15 amino acids. Germline CDR1 MNHNY, CDR2 SVGAGI (reference sequence). Trimming took off 0 bases at V and 8 bases at J, with 11 bases between the two ends. DNA for the CDR3: TGTGCCAGCAGTTACTCAAGGACTGGGGATTCACCCCTCCACTTT. Translation: CASSYSRTGDSPLHF.

The chain has TRBV7-9 and TRBJ1-6, with D possibly matching TRBD1 (6 bases). Germline lookup yields CDR1 SEHNR and CDR2 FQNEAQ (reference sequence). This CDR3 comprises 14 residues. The V gene lost 3 bases and the J gene lost 10 bases, with 13 bases spanning the gap. The CDR3 here is CASSLSRGDSPLHF. The DNA for the CDR3 is TGTGCCAGCAGCTTGAGCAGGGGAGACTCACCCCTCCACTTT.